The clone carrying this T cell receptor (beta chain) was picked up one time. Its antigen is as yet unknown. This record belongs to a study of shared clonotypes between healthy human individuals. General study results and limits: Among donors, the sharing of clonotypes was expected to be influenced by sequencing depth.

Some 90 million PBMCs supplied genomic DNA for unsorted samples. V shed 2 bases and J shed 0 bases, with 14 bases lying between them. This CDR3 region has 17 residues. Looked up from germline, CDR1 is SGHVS and CDR2 is FQNEAQ. Deep-level assay runs were performed. The method was immunoSEQ multiplex PCR; TCRdb's version includes in-frame clones alone and lacks a portion of them. The sample carries roughly 480,000 clones, roughly 85% recorded once. The chain couples TRBV7-8 to TRBJ2-1; tentatively, D is TRBD2 (6 bases). The sample consisted of PBMCs. This TCR derives from a woman aged 35 to 49 in good health. Some clones in this sample may be carry-over from other donors' samples. Here the CDR3 DNA reads TGTGCCAGCAGCTTACTCTCCGGAGGGTCCTCCTACAATGAGCAGTTCTTC. This sequence encodes CASSLLSGGSSYNEQFF.